This T cell receptor beta chain was sequenced for a study of T cells in Graves' hyperthyroidism and ophthalmopathy. Overall study context: Once the initial diagnosis was made, peripheral blood was obtained before any treatment. Study outcomes and limitations: For ophthalmopathy, model prediction preceded onset by a median about 6.2 months. Expanded thyroid clonotypes (above 0.001) were mostly also found in blood.

Amplified TCR beta CDR3 regions derived from RNA transcripts. HTBI primers drove first-round RT-PCR of the TCR CDR3. TCRdb recomputed calls from the multiplex PCR reads with MiXCR, one row per CDR3 protein. The data hold some 400,000 distinct CDR3 sequences, with about 13% observed a single time. This CDR3 region has 12 residues. V was cut by 5 bases and J by 3 bases, with 8 bases left in between. This clonotype was recorded many times. Its antigen is not known. The rearrangement joins TRBV12-3 or TRBV12-4 to TRBJ2-7, with D perhaps matching TRBD2 (5 bases). The sequencing input was blood. This TCR came from a man aged 25 to 40 with Graves' hyperthyroidism that later progressed to Graves' ophthalmopathy. CDR3 sequence: CASSRGFYEQYF. The CDR3 nucleotides read TGTGCCAGCAGTCGAGGGTTCTACGAGCAGTACTTC.